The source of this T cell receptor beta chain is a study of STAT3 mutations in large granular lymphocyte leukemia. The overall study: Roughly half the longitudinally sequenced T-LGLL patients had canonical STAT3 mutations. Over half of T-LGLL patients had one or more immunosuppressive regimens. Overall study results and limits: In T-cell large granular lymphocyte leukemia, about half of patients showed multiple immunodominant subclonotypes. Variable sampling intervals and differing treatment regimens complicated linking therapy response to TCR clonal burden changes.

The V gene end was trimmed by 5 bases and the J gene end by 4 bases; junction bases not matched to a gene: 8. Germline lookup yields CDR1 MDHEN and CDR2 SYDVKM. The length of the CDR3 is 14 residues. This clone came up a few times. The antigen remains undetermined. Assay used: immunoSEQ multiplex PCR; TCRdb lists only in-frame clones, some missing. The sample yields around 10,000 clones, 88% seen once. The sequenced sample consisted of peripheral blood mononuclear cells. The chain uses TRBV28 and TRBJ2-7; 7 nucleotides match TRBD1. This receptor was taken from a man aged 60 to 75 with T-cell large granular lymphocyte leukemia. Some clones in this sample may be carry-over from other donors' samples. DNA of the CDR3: TGTGCCAGCAGTAGACAGGGATCCCTTTACGAGCAGTACTTC. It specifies CASSRQGSLYEQYF.